What follows is one T cell receptor (beta chain) and its context. Its antigen is undetermined. This CDR3 comprises 14 residues. V was cut by 5 bases and J by 2 bases, with 12 bases left in between. Germline CDR1 is MNHEY and CDR2 is SVGAGI. The repertoire was sequenced with immunoSEQ multiplex PCR; TCRdb's copy has only in-frame clones and lacks some. This sample has 40,000 to 50,000 clones, with over 80% found just once. This sample is part of a study of OX40 agonist ivuxolimab in advanced cancers. At the level of the study: A diagnosis of hepatocellular carcinoma, melanoma, renal cell or head and neck cancer was present in dose-escalation patients. Partial responses were achieved by three patients, of whom one had hepatocellular carcinoma and two had cutaneous melanoma.

Study outcomes and limitations: Researchers did not establish what antigens the expanded peripheral T cells target. Doses of 0.1 to 3.0 mg/kg were accompanied by clonal expansion of CD4+ and CD8+ blood T cells by week 6.

The TCR was taken from an adult with an advanced solid tumor such as melanoma, head and neck, liver or kidney cancer. The chain couples TRBV6-5 to TRBJ2-5, with a tentative D call TRBD1 (6 bases). Sequenced material: CD4+ or CD8+ T cells sorted from blood, taken in a trial of the OX40 agonist ivuxolimab. CDR3 in amino acids: CASSPPTGQETQYF. The CDR3 nucleotides are TGTGCCAGCAGTCCACCAACAGGGCAAGAGACCCAGTACTTC.